The 32 T cell receptor beta chains in this list originate from one sample, sequenced in a study of identical twins. TCRdb re-analysed the 5' RACE reads in MiXCR, keeping a single row per CDR3 protein. The sample comprises about 250,000 distinct CDR3 sequences, more than 12% of which are singletons, and approximately 8.8% rests with the top ten. Material for sequencing was memory (CD45RO+) T cells sorted from blood. Every receptor here comes from a woman aged 18-29 years in good health.

This clonotype was observed a few times. The genes are TRBV7-9 and TRBJ2-3; D remains ambiguous. Per germline, CDR1 SEHNR and CDR2 FQNEAQ (reference sequence). Deletions cut 5 bases from V and 7 bases from J, with 16 bases between. The CDR3 is 14 amino acids. In DNA, the CDR3 is TGTGCCAGCAGCGCTTTCCGGGCCGTCTATACGCAGTATTTT. This encodes CASSAFRAVYTQYF.

The chain couples TRBV11-2 to TRBJ2-7; TRBD1 might be the D (8 bases). CDR3 length: 13 residues. V lost 5 bases to trimming and J lost 6 bases, with 14 bases between them. The V gene's germline CDR1 is SGHAT and CDR2 FQNNGV. Here the CDR3 reads CASSTDREGEQYF. The CDR3 DNA sequence: TGTGCCAGCAGCACGGACAGGGAGGGCGAGCAGTACTTC. The whole variable domain, filled in from reference TRBV11-2 and TRBJ2-7, reads EAGVAQSPRYKIIEKRQSVAFWCNPISGHATLYWYQQILGQGPKLLIQFQNNGVVDDSQLPKDRFSAERLKGVDSTLKIQPAKLEDSAVYLCASSTDREGEQYFGPGTRLTVT.

This clonotype was found a few times. The chain links TRBV10-3 to TRBJ2-7, with 10 bases that match TRBD2. Germline assignment: CDR1 ENHRY and CDR2 SYGVKD. Trimming removed 7 bases from V and 3 bases from J; junction bases left unmatched: 9. CDR3 length: 15 residues. The CDR3 DNA follows: TGTGCCATCAAGTCCCCTCTAGCGGGAGACTACGAGCAGTACTTC. It translates to CAIKSPLAGDYEQYF.

This clonotype has a handful of counts. The chain joins TRBV5-5 to TRBJ2-2, with 9 positions matching TRBD2. V shed 0 bases and J 0 bases; nucleotides not matched to a gene: 0. The CDR3 runs to 16 residues. Germline V CDR1 and CDR2: SGHKS, YYEKEE (reference sequence). The CDR3 region is CASSLASGTNTGELFF. CDR3 DNA: TGTGCCAGCAGCTTGGCTAGCGGGACGAACACCGGGGAGCTGTTTTTT.

This clonotype was counted between two and nine times. The V and J genes are TRBV11-2 and TRBJ2-7, with D perhaps TRBD1 (6 bases). The CDR3 is 15 amino acids. The ends were cut back, 1 base at V and 2 bases at J, with 12 bases in the middle. Germline-derived CDR1 and CDR2 are SGHAT and FQNNGV. The CDR3 DNA sequence: TGTGCCAGCAGCTTAGTCCGGACAGCGACCTACGAGCAGTACTTC. It specifies CASSLVRTATYEQYF.

The chain is built from TRBV2 and TRBJ2-1, with D possibly called TRBD1 or TRBD2 (5 bases each). The germline V gene has CDR1 SNHLY and CDR2 FYNNEI. V dropped 5 bases and J dropped 12 bases, with 17 bases sitting between them. This CDR3 contains 13 residues. The CDR3 spells CASSLGAGVGQFF. The CDR3 nucleotides read TGTGCCAGCAGTCTAGGGGCCGGGGTGGGGCAGTTCTTC.

This chain connects TRBV4-2 to TRBJ2-3, with D maybe TRBD1 (6 bases). This CDR3 is built from 18 residues. Germline CDR1 is LGHNA and CDR2 is YNFKEQ. V gave up 0 bases and J gave up 1 base, with 17 bases separating them. CDR3 in amino acids: CASSQDGGRPGGTDTQYF. The DNA for the CDR3 is TGTGCCAGCAGCCAAGATGGGGGCCGACCCGGGGGCACAGATACGCAGTATTTT.

The rearrangement joins TRBV5-1 to TRBJ2-5; D not resolved. With 1 base removed from V and 1 base from J, the gap between germline ends came to 11 bases. The CDR3 is 15 amino acids. Germline-derived CDR1 and CDR2 are SGHRS and YFSETQ. In DNA form, the CDR3 reads TGCGCCAGCAGCTTGACGGCGCAGGTCCAAGAGACCCAGTACTTC. It translates to CASSLTAQVQETQYF.

This clonotype was detected many times. The chain combines TRBV6-5 with TRBJ1-2; the match to TRBD1 covers 10 bases. V gave up 0 bases and J gave up 8 bases; unmatched junction bases: 0. Germline V gives CDR1 MNHEY, CDR2 SVGAGI. The CDR3 is 13 residues long. The CDR3 nucleotides are TGTGCCAGCAGTTACTCGACAGGGGGCGGCTACACCTTC. This sequence encodes CASSYSTGGGYTF.

The chain carries TRBV5-1 and TRBJ2-3; unclear D gene. Trimming took 0 bases from V and 0 from J, leaving 5 bases between them. Germline V lookup: CDR1 SGHRS, CDR2 YFSETQ. There are 14 residues in the CDR3. CDR3 region: CASSLAKSTDTQYF. CDR3 sequence (DNA): TGCGCCAGCAGCTTGGCGAAAAGCACAGATACGCAGTATTTT. The full variable domain, with the rest looked up from reference TRBV5-1 and TRBJ2-3, is KAGVTQTPRYLIKTRGQQVTLSCSPISGHRSVSWYQQTPGQGLQFLFEYFSETQRNKGNFPGRFSGRQFSNSRSEMNVSTLELGDSALYLCASSLAKSTDTQYFGPGTRLTVL.

V gene TRBV14 combines with J gene TRBJ2-7; 9 bases map to TRBD1. CDR1 and CDR2 from the germline V gene are SGHDN and FVKESK. The V gene end was trimmed by 6 bases and the J gene end by 1 base; junction bases not matched to a gene: 7. The CDR3 is 15 amino acids. The CDR3 region has the DNA TGTGCCAGCAGTTTTGGACAGGGGACGTCCTACGAGCAGTACTTC. This codes for CASSFGQGTSYEQYF.

The V gene is TRBV5-1, the J gene TRBJ1-1; D gene uncertain. In germline, CDR1 is SGHRS, CDR2 YFSETQ. Trimming removed 0 bases at V and 2 bases at J, with 11 bases between. The CDR3 is 15 amino acids. The CDR3 DNA reads as TGCGCCAGCAGCTTGGGCGGTAGAAGCAACACTGAAGCTTTCTTT. It is translated as CASSLGGRSNTEAFF. The whole variable domain, remainder taken from reference TRBV5-1 and TRBJ1-1, is KAGVTQTPRYLIKTRGQQVTLSCSPISGHRSVSWYQQTPGQGLQFLFEYFSETQRNKGNFPGRFSGRQFSNSRSEMNVSTLELGDSALYLCASSLGGRSNTEAFFGQGTRLTVV.

In this sample, this clonotype turned up a few times. Sequence at one end of the junction differs from germline and may be a read error. This chain links TRBV7-2 with TRBJ2-7; TRBD2 matches at 9 bases. The CDR3 consists of 13 residues. Germline V CDR1 and CDR2: SGHTA, FQGNSA. The CDR3 nucleotides read TGTGCCAGCAGTTTAGCGGGAGCGCGGGAGCAGTACTTC. It translates to CASSLAGAREQYF.

This clonotype was detected ten times or more. This rearrangement joins TRBV29-1 to TRBJ2-4; D possibly corresponds to TRBD1 (6 bases). CDR3 length equals 12 residues. Trimming cost V 7 bases and J 5 bases, with 12 bases left between them. Germline CDR1 and CDR2: SQVTM and ANQGSEA. CDR3 in amino acids: CSAEKGENIQYF. In DNA, the CDR3 is TGCAGCGCCGAAAAGGGGGAAAACATTCAGTACTTC.

The chain has TRBV5-1 and TRBJ2-6; the D gene is possibly TRBD2 (6 bases). Trimming cost V 5 bases and J 0 bases, with 15 bases left between them. The CDR3 spans 17 residues. Germline loops: CDR1 SGHRS, CDR2 YFSETQ. CDR3 sequence: CASRGAGSTSGANVLTF. Here the CDR3 DNA reads TGCGCCAGCAGAGGGGCGGGATCTACCTCTGGGGCCAACGTCCTGACTTTC. Supplemented by reference TRBV5-1 and TRBJ2-6, the full variable domain reads KAGVTQTPRYLIKTRGQQVTLSCSPISGHRSVSWYQQTPGQGLQFLFEYFSETQRNKGNFPGRFSGRQFSNSRSEMNVSTLELGDSALYLCASRGAGSTSGANVLTFGAGSRLTVL.

This sequence joins TRBV5-1 and TRBJ2-3, with 9 bases matching TRBD2. V trimming: 2 bases; J trimming: 3 bases; junction bases outside the gene matches: 10. CDR3 length: 17 residues. Germline CDR1 is SGHRS and CDR2 is YFSETQ. The CDR3 DNA sequence: TGCGCCAGCAGCTTCGGGCCGGCGGGGGGGGATACAGATACGCAGTATTTT. As protein: CASSFGPAGGDTDTQYF. Filled out from reference TRBV5-1 and TRBJ2-3, the complete variable domain reads KAGVTQTPRYLIKTRGQQVTLSCSPISGHRSVSWYQQTPGQGLQFLFEYFSETQRNKGNFPGRFSGRQFSNSRSEMNVSTLELGDSALYLCASSFGPAGGDTDTQYFGPGTRLTVL.

The chain uses TRBV3-1 and TRBJ2-1; D unresolved. Trimming took off 1 base at V and 6 bases at J, with 4 bases between the two ends. Germline V lookup: CDR1 LGHDT, CDR2 YNNKEL (reference sequence). This CDR3 has 12 residues. Written as DNA, the CDR3 is TGTGCCAGCAGCCAAGCAGTCAATGAGCAGTTCTTC. Translating it yields CASSQAVNEQFF.

This chain joins TRBV5-1 and TRBJ2-5; TRBD1 matches at 7 bases. V trimming: 0 bases; J trimming: 14 bases; junction bases outside the gene matches: 13. Per germline, CDR1 SGHRS and CDR2 YFSETQ. CDR3 length: 14 amino acids. CDR3 region: CASSLGPGTDQAYF. DNA of the CDR3: TGCGCCAGCAGCTTGGGCCCGGGGACAGATCAAGCTTACTTC.

V and J are TRBV20-1 and TRBJ1-2; D is uncertain. Germline V gene sequence: CDR1 DFQATT, CDR2 SNEGSKA (reference sequence). CDR3 length equals 12 residues. Trimming removed 3 bases at V and 8 bases at J, with 13 bases between. The CDR3 DNA sequence: TGCAGTGCTAGTAAACGGGCGGGGGGCTACACCTTC. Protein sequence: CSASKRAGGYTF.

This clonotype occurred a few times. The V call is TRBV7-2, the J call TRBJ2-1; 11 nucleotides agree with TRBD2. This CDR3 has 14 residues. CDR1 and CDR2 (germline): SGHTA, FQGNSA. V shed 7 bases and J 12 bases; nucleotides not matched to a gene: 11. The CDR3 loop reads CASTRLAGMYRQFF. In DNA, the CDR3 is TGTGCCAGCACTCGACTAGCGGGAATGTATCGGCAGTTCTTC. The complete variable domain, with remaining parts taken from reference TRBV7-2 and TRBJ2-1, reads GAGVSQSPSNKVTEKGKDVELRCDPISGHTALYWYRQSLGQGLEFLIYFQGNSAPDKSGLPSDRFSAERTGGSVSTLTIQRTQQEDSAVYLCASTRLAGMYRQFFGPGTRLTVL.

The chain recombines TRBV2 with TRBJ2-7; 7 nucleotides agree with TRBD2. CDR1 SNHLY and CDR2 FYNNEI come from the germline V gene. The CDR3 runs to 15 residues. The V gene end was trimmed by 6 bases and the J gene end by 5 bases; junction bases not matched to a gene: 13. CDR3 sequence: CASRPLVARGDEQYF. The CDR3 DNA reads TGTGCCAGCAGGCCCCTGGTAGCCCGGGGGGACGAGCAGTACTTC.

This clonotype came up a few times. The rearrangement joins TRBV12-3 or TRBV12-4 to TRBJ2-2; no reliable D call. This CDR3 is built from 12 residues. With 2 bases removed from V and 6 bases from J, the gap between germline ends came to 4 bases. The CDR3 region is CASSLPPGELFF. CDR3 DNA: TGTGCCAGCAGTTTACCGCCCGGGGAGCTGTTTTTT.

This chain uses TRBV19 with TRBJ1-1; TRBD1 matches 9 bases. Trimming removed 8 bases from V and 0 bases from J; junction bases left unmatched: 13. The germline V gene encodes CDR1 LNHDA and CDR2 SQIVND (reference sequence). The CDR3 is 17 amino acids. The CDR3 DNA is TGTGCCAGTGGATCTTTGACAGGGGGTTATATGAACACTGAAGCTTTCTTT. Translated, it gives CASGSLTGGYMNTEAFF.

This clonotype was seen more than once but under ten times. This chain connects TRBV2 to TRBJ2-7; D possibly corresponds to TRBD1 (5 bases). Germline V CDR1 and CDR2: SNHLY, FYNNEI. V lost 6 bases, J lost 7 bases, and 10 bases lay in between. This CDR3 region has 11 residues. The CDR3 protein is CASRVGREQYF. The CDR3, as DNA: TGTGCCAGCAGAGTGGGGCGTGAGCAGTACTTC.

Ten or more counts support this clonotype. CDR3 DNA: TGCGCCAGCAGCTTGAGTAGCGGGGGCTCCTATGGCTACACCTTC. Amino acid sequence: CASSLSSGGSYGYTF. The rearrangement uses TRBV5-1 and TRBJ1-2, with a weak D call TRBD1 (6 bases). V dropped 1 base and J dropped 4 bases, with 14 bases sitting between them. Germline CDR1 SGHRS, CDR2 YFSETQ. The CDR3 extends over 15 amino acids.

V and J are TRBV11-2 and TRBJ2-3, with D possibly TRBD1 on 5 matching bases. Germline values: CDR1 SGHAT, CDR2 FQNNGV. This CDR3 region has 15 residues. Trimming removed 5 bases at V and 4 bases at J, with 16 bases between. The CDR3 DNA is TGTGCCAGCAGCCCGACAGTTGGTGGCTCAGATACGCAGTATTTT. Its protein is CASSPTVGGSDTQYF. Combining the CDR3 with reference TRBV11-2 and TRBJ2-3 gives the whole variable domain EAGVAQSPRYKIIEKRQSVAFWCNPISGHATLYWYQQILGQGPKLLIQFQNNGVVDDSQLPKDRFSAERLKGVDSTLKIQPAKLEDSAVYLCASSPTVGGSDTQYFGPGTRLTVL.

The table lists this clonotype with a count of one. The V call is TRBV2, the J call TRBJ1-4; 8 bases match TRBD1. V trimming: 4 bases; J trimming: 8 bases; junction bases outside the gene matches: 6. Germline CDR1 and CDR2: SNHLY and FYNNEI. CDR3 length: 14 residues. The CDR3 nucleotides are TGTGCCAGCAGTGGAGGGACAGGATGGGAAAAACTGTTTTTT. Translation gives CASSGGTGWEKLFF.

The chain uses TRBV5-1 and TRBJ2-7, with D possibly being TRBD1 (5 bases). The CDR3 is 13 residues long. The V gene's germline CDR1 is SGHRS and CDR2 YFSETQ. V was clipped by 5 bases and J by 4 bases, with 13 bases between them. As DNA, the CDR3 is TGCGCCAGCAGTATGGACACCCTTTACGAGCAGTACTTC. As protein: CASSMDTLYEQYF.

V and J are TRBV18 and TRBJ2-7, with D hard to call. Germline values: CDR1 KGHSH, CDR2 LQKENI. The CDR3 contains 14 residues. V was pared by 0 bases and J by 3 bases, with 9 bases between. CDR3 DNA sequence: TGTGCCAGCTCACCACCCCAGGCCATCTACGAGCAGTACTTC. It encodes CASSPPQAIYEQYF. Complete variable domain (other parts from reference TRBV18 and TRBJ2-7): NAGVMQNPRHLVRRRGQEARLRCSPMKGHSHVYWYRQLPEEGLKFMVYLQKENIIDESGMPKERFSAEFPKEGPSILRIQQVVRGDSAAYFCASSPPQAIYEQYFGPGTRLTVT.

This rearrangement joins TRBV5-1 to TRBJ2-5; D gene uncertain. CDR3 size: 12 residues. The V gene lost 4 bases and the J gene lost 5 bases, with 9 bases spanning the gap. In germline, CDR1 is SGHRS, CDR2 YFSETQ. The CDR3 coding sequence is TGCGCCAGCAGCCCCCATAAGGAGACCCAGTACTTC. Translated: CASSPHKETQYF.

This rearrangement joins TRBV10-3 to TRBJ1-6; no clear D. Trimming removed 2 bases at V and 10 bases at J, with 6 bases between. Per the germline V gene, CDR1 is ENHRY and CDR2 is SYGVKD. The length of the CDR3 is 12 residues. CDR3 loop: CAISEERSPLHF. Written as DNA, the CDR3 is TGTGCCATCAGTGAGGAGAGATCACCCCTCCACTTT.

This clonotype turned up a few times. V gene TRBV18 combines with J gene TRBJ1-5; D is undetermined. The CDR3 has 13 amino acids. V was shortened by 6 bases and J by 6 bases, with 12 bases between the two germline ends. Per the germline V gene, CDR1 is KGHSH and CDR2 is LQKENI. The CDR3 nucleotides read TGTGCCAGCTCCGCAGAGGCCCCTCAGCCCCAGCATTTT. Its protein is CASSAEAPQPQHF. The full variable domain, with the rest looked up from reference TRBV18 and TRBJ1-5, is NAGVMQNPRHLVRRRGQEARLRCSPMKGHSHVYWYRQLPEEGLKFMVYLQKENIIDESGMPKERFSAEFPKEGPSILRIQQVVRGDSAAYFCASSAEAPQPQHFGDGTRLSIL.